The subject of this entry is one TCR beta chain. These data are taken from a study of blood T cell repertoires in COVID-19. Across the whole study: Both acute and convalescent COVID-19 samples were obtained from the United States, Italy and Spain. T cells, B-cell-depleted T cells, or PBMCs supplied cDNA or gDNA.

TCRdb's table, derived via immunoSEQ multiplex PCR, lists solely in-frame clones and lacks some. The sample yields 250,000 to 300,000 clones, under 90% seen once. In germline, CDR1 is MDHEN, CDR2 SYDVKM. Trimming stripped 6 bases from V and 9 bases from J, with 18 bases between. The CDR3 has 14 residues. V and J are TRBV28 and TRBJ2-1; weak D call: TRBD2 (6 bases). This TCR derives from a woman between 35 and 50 years old who had recovered from COVID-19. Sequencing used peripheral blood. The chain's CDR3 is CASRARPSVSEQFF. CDR3 bases: TGTGCCAGCAGAGCCCGTCCTAGCGTGAGTGAGCAGTTCTTC.